These 17 T cell receptor beta chains came from one sample sequenced in a study of tumor-infiltrating lymphocytes in primary liver carcinoma. Using a constant-region primer together with ProtoScript II reverse transcriptase, TCR beta cDNA was made from around 0.55 ug of total RNA. Three-round nested multiplex PCR performed with slightly modified ARM-PCR produced the TCR beta libraries. Both of the initial two PCR rounds ran for around 9 cycles and employed TRBV1-TRBV30 forward primers alongside a C-beta reverse primer. TCRdb reprocessed the multiplex PCR reads with MiXCR, giving one entry per CDR3 protein. The table includes 150,000 to 200,000 distinct CDR3 sequences, about 60% detected once. RNA was extracted from whole blood without cell sorting, alongside germline DNA. Material for sequencing was peripheral blood. These receptors came from a man between 40 and 49 years old with primary liver carcinoma and hepatitis B virus infection.

On this clonotype itself: Here the CDR3 omits its conserved ending phenylalanine or tryptophan, so a read error is the likely source. The chain carries TRBV11-2 and TRBJ2-2, with D perhaps TRBD2 (6 bases). Germline assignment: CDR1 SGHAT and CDR2 FQNNGV. The CDR3 loop spans 14 amino acids. This CDR3 is CASSSSPNTGGLFS. Written as DNA, the CDR3 is TGTGCCAGCAGCTCTTCCCCGAACACCGGGGGGCTGTTTTCT.

In its sample, this clonotype was seen a few times. The chain joins TRBV6-1 to TRBJ1-5, with D unclear. The CDR3 is made up of 16 amino acids. In germline, CDR1 is MNHNS, CDR2 SASEGT. Trimming took off 0 bases at V and 6 bases at J, with 15 bases between the two ends. As DNA, the CDR3 is TGTGCCAGCAGTGAAGCGACAAAGGGTGGCGGTCAGCCCCAGCATTTT. Translation gives CASSEATKGGGQPQHF.

Many counts were recorded for this clonotype. The rearrangement uses TRBV29-1 and TRBJ2-1, with TRBD2 matching over 9 bases. The CDR3 extends over 12 amino acids. Germline loops: CDR1 SQVTM, CDR2 ANQGSEA. V gave up 3 bases and J gave up 7 bases; unmatched junction bases: 1. CDR3 nucleotide sequence: TGCAGCGTTGACACTAGCGGGAATGAGCAGTTCTTC. It codes for CSVDTSGNEQFF.

The J gene is TRBJ2-1, the V gene TRBV11-2; 8 bases are shared with TRBD2. Trimming removed 7 bases from V and 4 bases from J; junction bases left unmatched: 6. CDR1 is SGHAT, CDR2 FQNNGV, per germline. The CDR3 is 14 amino acids. In DNA form, the CDR3 reads TGTGCCAGCACCGGAGCGGGAGTTTACAATGAGCAGTTCTTC. It codes for CASTGAGVYNEQFF.

The rearrangement links TRBV10-3 to TRBJ2-3; D possibly corresponds to TRBD2 (5 bases). The CDR3 runs to 13 residues. V was trimmed by 4 bases and J by 4 bases, leaving 9 bases between them. CDR1 ENHRY and CDR2 SYGVKD come from the germline V gene. CDR3 bases: TGTGCCATCAGTGTGGGAGATGCAGATACGCAGTATTTT. The encoded protein is CAISVGDADTQYF.

V usage is TRBV12-3 or TRBV12-4 and J usage is TRBJ2-6; unclear D gene. The germline V and J ends were trimmed by 2 bases and 3 bases, with 14 bases remaining between them. CDR3 size: 17 residues. This CDR3 is CASSLPTFQNGANVLTF. Written as DNA, the CDR3 is TGTGCCAGCAGTTTACCAACATTCCAAAATGGGGCCAACGTCCTGACTTTC.

The rearrangement joins TRBV28 to TRBJ2-3, with D maybe TRBD2 (7 bases). Deletions cut 7 bases from V and 2 bases from J, with 13 bases between. Germline loops: CDR1 MDHEN, CDR2 SYDVKM. CDR3 length: 14 amino acids. The CDR3 DNA reads TGTGCCAGCAAGGCGGGGGCTTTCACAGATACGCAGTATTTT. Amino acids: CASKAGAFTDTQYF.

This clonotype was found a few times. This rearrangement joins TRBV6-5 to TRBJ2-6; possible D gene TRBD1, 6 bases. The CDR3 spans 15 residues. V lost 2 bases and J lost 2, with 7 bases in between. CDR1 and CDR2 (germline): MNHEY, SVGAGI. CDR3 residues: CASSYGGPGANVLTF. The CDR3 nucleotides are TGTGCCAGCAGTTACGGGGGCCCTGGGGCCAACGTCCTGACTTTC.

About this clonotype itself: This clone may be a read error of a much larger clone one base away. The rearrangement uses TRBV12-3 or TRBV12-4 and TRBJ1-1; D ambiguous. The CDR3 loop spans 13 amino acids. Trimming pared 10 bases from V and 7 bases from J, leaving 19 bases between. CDR3 protein: CATSEALRGEAFF. The CDR3 coding sequence is TGTGCCACCTCTGAGGCCCTACGAGGTGAAGCTTTCTTT.

This clonotype appeared a few times. A much larger clone sits a single nucleotide away, making a read error possible. Here the CDR3 reads CASSLIRVGTQYF. The CDR3, as DNA: TGTGCCAGCAGCTTAATCAGGGTGGGGACCCAGTACTTC. The chain has TRBV11-2 and TRBJ2-5, with D tentatively TRBD1 (5 bases). Germline lookup yields CDR1 SGHAT and CDR2 FQNNGV. The CDR3 length is 13 residues. V lost 2 bases and J lost 7, with 11 bases in between.

This rearrangement joins TRBV10-2 to TRBJ2-1, with TRBD2 identical over 10 bases. Germline assignment: CDR1 WSHSY and CDR2 SAAADI. J was trimmed by 8 bases and V by 6 bases; bases with no gene match: 10. The CDR3 length is 15 residues. CDR3: CASRVSSGRVDEQFF. For the CDR3, the DNA is TGCGCCAGCAGGGTTTCGAGCGGGAGGGTCGATGAGCAGTTCTTC.

A remark on this clonotype: Its ends do not fully match the called genes, so a read error is possible. V usage is TRBV4-2 and J usage is TRBJ2-7; either TRBD1 or TRBD2 may supply D (5 bases each). CDR3 length: 15 amino acids. Germline V gives CDR1 LGHNA, CDR2 YNFKEQ. The CDR3 nucleotides read TGTGCCAGCGGCCAGGAATACGGGGCGTTCTACGAGCAGTACTTC. Translated: CASGQEYGAFYEQYF.

The rearrangement links TRBV13 to TRBJ1-1; TRBD1 is a possible D gene (5 bases). The CDR3 covers 17 residues. Germline V gene lookup returns CDR1 PRHDT and CDR2 FYEKMQ (reference sequence). Trimming took 0 bases from V and 4 from J, leaving 18 bases between them. The CDR3 coding sequence is TGTGCCAGCAGCTTAGGAGGGTTTGGTATTGGGGGCACTGAAGCTTTCTTT. This encodes CASSLGGFGIGGTEAFF.

This chain uses TRBV5-6 with TRBJ1-1; D not certain. The CDR3 sequence is 13 residues long. V lost 6 bases and J lost 3, with 12 bases in between. The V gene's germline CDR1 is SGHDT and CDR2 YYEEEE. Written as DNA, the CDR3 is TGTGCCAGCACGGAGGGATGGGACACTGAAGCTTTCTTT. Its protein product is CASTEGWDTEAFF.

This clonotype was seen more than once but under ten times. The chain joins TRBV5-5 to TRBJ2-3; D gene unclear. The CDR3 runs 15 residues. Trimming removed 0 bases at V and 5 bases at J, with 13 bases between. The germline V gene has CDR1 SGHKS and CDR2 YYEKEE (reference sequence). For the CDR3, the DNA is TGTGCCAGCAGCTTGGAAGGCGGAGCCGTAGATACGCAGTATTTT. Protein: CASSLEGGAVDTQYF.

As concerns this clonotype: The conserved phenylalanine or tryptophan normally closing the CDR3 is absent here, so this likely arose from a read error. The V and J genes are TRBV6-1 and TRBJ2-7; tentatively, D is TRBD1 or TRBD2 (5 bases each). Germline values: CDR1 MNHNS, CDR2 SASEGT. The CDR3 runs to 14 residues. The V end lost 6 bases, the J end lost 1 base, and 13 bases lay between the germline ends. The CDR3 DNA follows: TGTGCCAGCAGCGAGGGACCCGCTTCCTACGAGCAGTACCTC. Protein sequence: CASSEGPASYEQYL.

This rearrangement joins TRBV6-6 to TRBJ2-4, with 9 bases that match TRBD1. The trim removed 0 bases at V and 3 bases at J, leaving 15 bases unmatched. There are 20 residues in the CDR3. Germline CDR1 MNHNY, CDR2 SVGAGI (reference sequence). CDR3 region: CASSYSNRGPFGGLKNIQYF. The CDR3 DNA is TGTGCCAGCAGTTACTCGAACAGGGGGCCGTTTGGAGGGCTCAAAAACATTCAGTACTTC.